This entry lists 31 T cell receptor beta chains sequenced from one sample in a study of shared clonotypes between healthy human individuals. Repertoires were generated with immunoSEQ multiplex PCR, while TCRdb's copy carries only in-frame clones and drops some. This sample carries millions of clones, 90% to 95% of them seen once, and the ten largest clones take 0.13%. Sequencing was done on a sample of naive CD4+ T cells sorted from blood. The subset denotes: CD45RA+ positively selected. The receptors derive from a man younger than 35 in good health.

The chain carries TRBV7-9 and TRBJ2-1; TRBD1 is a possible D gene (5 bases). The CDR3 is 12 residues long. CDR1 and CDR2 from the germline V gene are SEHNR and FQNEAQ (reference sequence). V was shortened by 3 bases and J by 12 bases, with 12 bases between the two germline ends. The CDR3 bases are TGTGCCAGCAGCTTGGGGCTTTCAGGGCAGTTCTTC. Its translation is CASSLGLSGQFF. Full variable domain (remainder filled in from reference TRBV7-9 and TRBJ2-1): DTGVSQNPRHKITKRGQNVTFRCDPISEHNRLYWYRQTLGQGPEFLTYFQNEAQLEKSRLLSDRFSAERPKGSFSTLEIQRTEQGDSAMYLCASSLGLSGQFFGPGTRLTVL.

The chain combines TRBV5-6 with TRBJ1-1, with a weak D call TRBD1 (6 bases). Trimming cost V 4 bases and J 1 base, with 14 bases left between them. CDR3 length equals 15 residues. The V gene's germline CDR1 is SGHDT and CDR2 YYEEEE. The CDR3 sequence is CASSPRDIKNTEAFF. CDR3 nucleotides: TGTGCCAGCAGCCCCAGGGACATAAAGAACACTGAAGCTTTCTTT.

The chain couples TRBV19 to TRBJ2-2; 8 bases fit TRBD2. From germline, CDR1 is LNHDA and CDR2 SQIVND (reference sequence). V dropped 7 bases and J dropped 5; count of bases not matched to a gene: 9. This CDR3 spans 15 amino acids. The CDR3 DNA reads TGTGCCAGTACCCTCGGGGGGGCAAAGACCGGGGAGCTGTTTTTT. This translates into CASTLGGAKTGELFF.

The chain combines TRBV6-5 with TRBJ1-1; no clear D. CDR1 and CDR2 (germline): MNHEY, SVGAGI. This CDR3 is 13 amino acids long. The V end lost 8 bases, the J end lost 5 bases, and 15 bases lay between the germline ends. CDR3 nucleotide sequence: TGTGCCAGCGGTCGGGAGGTCAAGACTGAAGCTTTCTTT. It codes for CASGREVKTEAFF.

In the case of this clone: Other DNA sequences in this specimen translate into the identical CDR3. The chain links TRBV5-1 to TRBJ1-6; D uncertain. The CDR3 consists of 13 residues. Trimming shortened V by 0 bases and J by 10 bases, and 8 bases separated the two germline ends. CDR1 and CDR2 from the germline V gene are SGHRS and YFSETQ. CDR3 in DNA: TGCGCCAGCAGCTTGGAAGTAGGGTCACCCCTCCACTTT. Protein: CASSLEVGSPLHF.

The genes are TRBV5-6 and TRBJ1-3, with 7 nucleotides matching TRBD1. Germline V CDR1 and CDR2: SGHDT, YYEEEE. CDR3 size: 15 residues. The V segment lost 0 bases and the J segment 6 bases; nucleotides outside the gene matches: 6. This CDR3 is CASSLGGGEVNTIYF. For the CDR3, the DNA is TGTGCCAGCAGCTTGGGAGGGGGCGAGGTAAACACCATATATTTT.

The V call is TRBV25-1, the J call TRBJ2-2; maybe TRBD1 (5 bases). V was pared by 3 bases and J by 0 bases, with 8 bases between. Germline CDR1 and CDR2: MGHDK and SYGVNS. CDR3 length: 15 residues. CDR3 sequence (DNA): TGTGCCAGCAGTGACTCAGGGACGAACACCGGGGAGCTGTTTTTT. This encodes CASSDSGTNTGELFF.

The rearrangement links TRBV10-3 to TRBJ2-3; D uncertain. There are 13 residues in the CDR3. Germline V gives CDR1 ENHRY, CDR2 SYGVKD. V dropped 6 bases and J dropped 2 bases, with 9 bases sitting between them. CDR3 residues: CAIRGSPTDTQYF. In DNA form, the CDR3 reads TGTGCCATCAGGGGGTCGCCCACAGATACGCAGTATTTT.

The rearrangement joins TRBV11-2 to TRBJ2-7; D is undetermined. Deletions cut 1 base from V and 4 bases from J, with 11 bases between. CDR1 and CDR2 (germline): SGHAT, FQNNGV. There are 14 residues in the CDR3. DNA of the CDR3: TGTGCCAGCAGCTTAGGACTGGGCTTATACGAGCAGTACTTC. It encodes CASSLGLGLYEQYF.

Here the CDR3 DNA reads TGTGCCAGCAGCTCGCAGGGCAGGGATGAGCAGTTCTTC. Translation: CASSSQGRDEQFF. This chain links TRBV7-2 with TRBJ2-1; TRBD1 might be the D (5 bases). V gave up 4 bases and J gave up 8 bases, with 12 bases separating them. This CDR3 region has 13 residues. CDR1 SGHTA and CDR2 FQGNSA come from the germline V gene.

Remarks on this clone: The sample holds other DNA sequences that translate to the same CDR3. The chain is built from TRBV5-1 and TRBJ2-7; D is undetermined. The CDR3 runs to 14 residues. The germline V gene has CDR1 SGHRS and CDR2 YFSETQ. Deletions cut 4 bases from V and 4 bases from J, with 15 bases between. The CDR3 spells CASSLEGTVYEQYF. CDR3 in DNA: TGCGCCAGCAGCCTCGAAGGAACCGTTTACGAGCAGTACTTC.

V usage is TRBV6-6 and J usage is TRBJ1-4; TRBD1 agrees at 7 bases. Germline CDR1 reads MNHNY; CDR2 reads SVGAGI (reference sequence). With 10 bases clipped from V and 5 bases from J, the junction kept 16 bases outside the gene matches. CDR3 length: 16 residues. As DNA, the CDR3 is TGTGCCATCAGCAAAACCGGGACAGAGTCGAATGAAAAACTGTTTTTT. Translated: CAISKTGTESNEKLFF.

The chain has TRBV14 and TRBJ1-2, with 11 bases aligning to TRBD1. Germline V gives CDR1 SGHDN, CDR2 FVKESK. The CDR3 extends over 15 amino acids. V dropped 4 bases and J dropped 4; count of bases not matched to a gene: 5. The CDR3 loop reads CASSLGTGGSYGYTF. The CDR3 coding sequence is TGTGCCAGCAGCCTCGGGACAGGGGGGAGCTATGGCTACACCTTC.

CDR3 in amino acids: CASSWGGETQYF. CDR3 DNA: TGTGCCAGCAGTTGGGGGGGAGAGACCCAGTACTTC. V gene TRBV6-6 combines with J gene TRBJ2-5; 7 nucleotides agree with TRBD2. J lost 4 bases, V lost 4 bases, and 0 bases had no gene match. CDR3 length equals 12 residues. Germline V CDR1 and CDR2: MNHNY, SVGAGI (reference sequence).

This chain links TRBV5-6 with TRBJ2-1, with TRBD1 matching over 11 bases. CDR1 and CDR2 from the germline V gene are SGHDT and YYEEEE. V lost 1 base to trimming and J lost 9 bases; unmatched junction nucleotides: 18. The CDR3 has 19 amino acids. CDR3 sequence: CASSLLGAGTGGYHGEQFF. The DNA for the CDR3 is TGTGCCAGCAGCTTGTTAGGGGCTGGGACAGGGGGTTATCACGGTGAGCAGTTCTTC.

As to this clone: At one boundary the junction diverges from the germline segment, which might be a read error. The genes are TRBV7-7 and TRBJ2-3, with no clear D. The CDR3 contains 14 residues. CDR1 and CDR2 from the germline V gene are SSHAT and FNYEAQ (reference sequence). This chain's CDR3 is CASSSGFGTDTQYF. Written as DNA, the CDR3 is TGTGCTAGCAGCTCTGGTTTTGGGACAGATACGCAGTATTTT. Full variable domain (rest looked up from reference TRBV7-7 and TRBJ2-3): GAGVSQSPRYKVTKRGQDVTLRCDPISSHATLYWYQQALGQGPEFLTYFNYEAQPDKSGLPSDRFSAERPEGSISTLTIQRTEQRDSAMYRCASSSGFGTDTQYFGPGTRLTVL.

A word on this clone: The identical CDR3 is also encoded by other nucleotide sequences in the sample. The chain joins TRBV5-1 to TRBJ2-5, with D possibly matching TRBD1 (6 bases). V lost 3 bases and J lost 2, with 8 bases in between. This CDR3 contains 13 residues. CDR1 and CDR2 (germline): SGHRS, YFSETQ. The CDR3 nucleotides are TGCGCCAGCAGCTCTAGGGGGCAAGAGACCCAGTACTTC. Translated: CASSSRGQETQYF.

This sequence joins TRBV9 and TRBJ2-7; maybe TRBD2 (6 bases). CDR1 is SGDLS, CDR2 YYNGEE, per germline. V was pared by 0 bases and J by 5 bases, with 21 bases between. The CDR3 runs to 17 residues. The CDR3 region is CASSVASEGLGGNEQYF. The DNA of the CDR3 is TGTGCCAGCAGCGTAGCCTCGGAGGGATTGGGGGGAAACGAGCAGTACTTC.

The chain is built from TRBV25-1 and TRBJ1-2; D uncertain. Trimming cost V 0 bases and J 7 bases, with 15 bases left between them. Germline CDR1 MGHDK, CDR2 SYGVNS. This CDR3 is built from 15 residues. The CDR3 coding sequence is TGTGCCAGCAGTGAATATGTACCCAGTGTGGGTGGCTACACCTTC. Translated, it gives CASSEYVPSVGGYTF.

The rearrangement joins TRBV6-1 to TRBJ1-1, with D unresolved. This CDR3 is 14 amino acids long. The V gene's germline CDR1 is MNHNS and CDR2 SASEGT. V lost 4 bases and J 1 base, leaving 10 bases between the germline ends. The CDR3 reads CASSARPPNTEAFF. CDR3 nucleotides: TGTGCCAGCAGTGCCAGACCGCCGAACACTGAAGCTTTCTTT.

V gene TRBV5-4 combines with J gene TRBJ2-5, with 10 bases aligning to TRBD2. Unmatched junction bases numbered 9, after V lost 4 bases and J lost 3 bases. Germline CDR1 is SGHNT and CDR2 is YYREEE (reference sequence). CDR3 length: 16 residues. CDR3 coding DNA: TGTGCCAGCAGCGACGCCCAGCGGGGGGGCGAAGAGACCCAGTACTTC. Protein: CASSDAQRGGEETQYF.

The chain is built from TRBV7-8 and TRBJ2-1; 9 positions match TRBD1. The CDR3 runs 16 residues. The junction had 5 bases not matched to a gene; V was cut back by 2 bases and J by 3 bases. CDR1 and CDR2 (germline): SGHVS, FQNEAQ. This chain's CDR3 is CASSLLDRGVYNEQFF. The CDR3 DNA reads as TGTGCCAGCAGCTTATTAGACAGGGGGGTCTACAATGAGCAGTTCTTC. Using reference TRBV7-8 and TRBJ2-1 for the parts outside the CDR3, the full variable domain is GAGVSQSPRYKVAKRGQDVALRCDPISGHVSLFWYQQALGQGPEFLTYFQNEAQLDKSGLPSDRFFAERPEGSVSTLKIQRTQQEDSAVYLCASSLLDRGVYNEQFFGPGTRLTVL.

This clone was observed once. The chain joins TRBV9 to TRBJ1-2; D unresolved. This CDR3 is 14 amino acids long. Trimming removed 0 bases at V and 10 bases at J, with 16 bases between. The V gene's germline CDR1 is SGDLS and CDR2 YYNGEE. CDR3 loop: CASSVVGDPGYYTF. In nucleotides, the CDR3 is TGTGCCAGCAGCGTAGTTGGAGACCCGGGATACTACACCTTC. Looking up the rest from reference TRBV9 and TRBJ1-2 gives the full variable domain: DSGVTQTPKHLITATGQRVTLRCSPRSGDLSVYWYQQSLDQGLQFLIQYYNGEERAKGNILERFSAQQFPDLHSELNLSSLELGDSALYFCASSVVGDPGYYTFGSGTRLTVV.

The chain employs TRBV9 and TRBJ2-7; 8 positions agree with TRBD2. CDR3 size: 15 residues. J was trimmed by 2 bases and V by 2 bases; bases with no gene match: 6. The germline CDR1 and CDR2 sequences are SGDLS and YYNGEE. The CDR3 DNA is TGTGCCAGCAGCGTTAGAGCGGGGGACACCTACGAGCAGTACTTC. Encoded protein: CASSVRAGDTYEQYF.

DNA for the CDR3: TGTGCCTGGAGTTTGACAGGGAGACCCTACGAGCAGTACTTC. Amino acid sequence: CAWSLTGRPYEQYF. J is TRBJ2-7 and V is TRBV30; 7 bases agree with TRBD1. V was clipped by 2 bases and J by 2 bases; unmatched bases: 6. The germline V gene has CDR1 GTSNPN and CDR2 SVGIG (reference sequence). CDR3 length: 14 amino acids.

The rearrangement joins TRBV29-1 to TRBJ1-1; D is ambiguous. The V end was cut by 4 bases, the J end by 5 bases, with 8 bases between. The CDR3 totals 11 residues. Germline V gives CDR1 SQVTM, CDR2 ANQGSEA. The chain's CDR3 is CSVGAGTEAFF. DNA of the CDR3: TGCAGCGTTGGGGCGGGGACTGAAGCTTTCTTT.

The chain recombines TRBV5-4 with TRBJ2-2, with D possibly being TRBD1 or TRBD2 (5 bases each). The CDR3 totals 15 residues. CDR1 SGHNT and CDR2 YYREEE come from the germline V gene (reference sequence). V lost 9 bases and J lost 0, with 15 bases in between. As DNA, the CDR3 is TGTGCCATGATACCGGGACGTGCGAACACCGGGGAGCTGTTTTTT. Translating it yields CAMIPGRANTGELFF. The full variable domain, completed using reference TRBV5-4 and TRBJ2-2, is ETGVTQSPTHLIKTRGQQVTLRCSSQSGHNTVSWYQQALGQGPQFIFQYYREEENGRGNFPPRFSGLQFPNYSSELNVNALELDDSALYLCAMIPGRANTGELFFGEGSRLTVL.

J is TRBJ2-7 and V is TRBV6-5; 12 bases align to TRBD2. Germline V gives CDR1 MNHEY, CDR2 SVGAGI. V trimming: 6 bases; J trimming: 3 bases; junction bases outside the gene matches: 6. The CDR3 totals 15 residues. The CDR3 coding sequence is TGTGCCAGCAGCCGCGGACTAGCGGGATACTACGAGCAGTACTTC. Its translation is CASSRGLAGYYEQYF.

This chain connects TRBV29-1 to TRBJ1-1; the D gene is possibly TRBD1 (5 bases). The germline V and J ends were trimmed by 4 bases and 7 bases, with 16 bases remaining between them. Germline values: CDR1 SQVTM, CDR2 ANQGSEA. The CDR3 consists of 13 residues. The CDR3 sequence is CSVGRGLTVEAFF. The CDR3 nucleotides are TGCAGCGTTGGAAGGGGCCTTACGGTTGAAGCTTTCTTT.

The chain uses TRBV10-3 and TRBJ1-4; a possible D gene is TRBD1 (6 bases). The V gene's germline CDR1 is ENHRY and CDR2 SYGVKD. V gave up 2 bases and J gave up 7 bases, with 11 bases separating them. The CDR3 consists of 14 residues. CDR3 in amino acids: CAISEDRSGEKLFF. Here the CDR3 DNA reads TGTGCCATCAGTGAGGACAGGTCCGGTGAAAAACTGTTTTTT.

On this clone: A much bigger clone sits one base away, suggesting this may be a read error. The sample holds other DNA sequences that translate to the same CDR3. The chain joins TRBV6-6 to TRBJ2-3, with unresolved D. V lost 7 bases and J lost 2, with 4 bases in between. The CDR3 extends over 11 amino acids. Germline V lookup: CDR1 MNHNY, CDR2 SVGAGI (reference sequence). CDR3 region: CASTNTDTQYF. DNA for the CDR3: TGTGCCAGCACTAACACAGATACGCAGTATTTT.